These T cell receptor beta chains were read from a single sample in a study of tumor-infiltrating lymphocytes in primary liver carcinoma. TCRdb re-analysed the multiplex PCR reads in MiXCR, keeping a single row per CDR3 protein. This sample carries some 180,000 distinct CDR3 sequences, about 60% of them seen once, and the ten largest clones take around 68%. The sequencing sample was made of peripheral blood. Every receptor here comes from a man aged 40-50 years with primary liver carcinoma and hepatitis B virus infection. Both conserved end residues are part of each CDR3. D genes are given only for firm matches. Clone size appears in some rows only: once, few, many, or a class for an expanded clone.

cdr3_aa: CASSRGTGSDQPQHF
cdr3_nt: TGCGCCAGCAGCCGAGGGACAGGGAGCGATCAGCCCCAGCATTTT
clone_size: .
j_call: TRBJ1-5
v_call: TRBV4-1
d_call: TRBD1

cdr3_aa: CASSQGTSGTPRAEQFF
cdr3_nt: TGCGCCAGCAGCCAGGGGACTAGCGGGACCCCGAGGGCGGAGCAGTTCTTC
clone_size: few
j_call: TRBJ2-1
v_call: TRBV4-1
d_call: TRBD2

cdr3_aa: CASSPGTRDSYNEQFF
cdr3_nt: TGTGCCAGCAGTCCCGGGACTAGAGACTCCTACAATGAGCAGTTCTTC
clone_size: .
j_call: TRBJ2-1
v_call: TRBV5-4
d_call: TRBD2

cdr3_aa: CASSSTGKNTEAFF
cdr3_nt: TGTGCCAGCAGCTCGACAGGGAAGAACACTGAAGCTTTCTTT
clone_size: .
j_call: TRBJ1-1
v_call: TRBV13
d_call: TRBD1

cdr3_aa: CASSQQDPSYEQYF
cdr3_nt: TGCGCCAGCAGCCAGCAAGACCCGTCCTACGAGCAGTACTTC
clone_size: few
j_call: TRBJ2-7
v_call: TRBV4-1
d_call: .

cdr3_aa: CASSPSRGQGAKPQHF
cdr3_nt: TGTGCCAGCAGTCCTTCTCGGGGACAGGGGGCGAAGCCCCAGCATTTT
clone_size: .
j_call: TRBJ1-5
v_call: TRBV6-5
d_call: TRBD1

cdr3_aa: CASGTESYNEQFF
cdr3_nt: TGCGCCAGCGGGACGGAGTCCTACAATGAGCAGTTCTTC
clone_size: once
j_call: TRBJ2-1
v_call: TRBV10-2
d_call: .

cdr3_aa: CASTLRGGTEAFF
cdr3_nt: TGTGCCAGCACTCTCCGGGGGGGCACTGAAGCTTTCTTT
clone_size: few
j_call: TRBJ1-1
v_call: TRBV12-3/TRBV12-4
d_call: .

cdr3_aa: CASSEDRAGDTQYF
cdr3_nt: TGTGCCAGCAGTGAGGACAGGGCCGGAGATACGCAGTATTTT
clone_size: many
j_call: TRBJ2-3
v_call: TRBV6-1
d_call: TRBD1

cdr3_aa: CASSLVLTGLCGQYF
cdr3_nt: TGTGCCAGCAGCTTAGTTCTAACAGGCCTCTGCGGGCAGTACTTC
clone_size: .
j_call: TRBJ2-7
v_call: TRBV11-2
d_call: .

cdr3_aa: CASSLSGTGVPGGKLFF
cdr3_nt: TGTGCCAGCAGTCTCTCCGGGACAGGAGTTCCAGGGGGAAAACTGTTTTTT
clone_size: .
j_call: TRBJ1-4
v_call: TRBV28
d_call: TRBD1

cdr3_aa: CATRSGETQYF
cdr3_nt: TGTGCCACCCGTTCTGGTGAGACCCAGTACTTC
clone_size: .
j_call: TRBJ2-5
v_call: TRBV10-3
d_call: .

cdr3_aa: CTSSVRGGEQYF
cdr3_nt: TGTACCAGCAGTGTCCGGGGCGGCGAGCAGTACTTC
clone_size: once
j_call: TRBJ2-7
v_call: TRBV2
d_call: .

cdr3_aa: CASSGTSEAKNIQYF
cdr3_nt: TGTGCCAGCAGTGGGACTAGCGAAGCCAAAAACATTCAGTACTTC
clone_size: few
j_call: TRBJ2-4
v_call: TRBV6-5
d_call: TRBD2

cdr3_aa: CASSARTGRVDEQYF
cdr3_nt: TGTGCCAGCAGTGCCCGGACGGGGAGGGTCGACGAGCAGTACTTC
clone_size: .
j_call: TRBJ2-7
v_call: TRBV6-5
d_call: TRBD2

cdr3_aa: CASSEARVDTQYF
cdr3_nt: TGTGCCAGCAGTGAAGCTCGGGTAGATACGCAGTATTTT
clone_size: .
j_call: TRBJ2-3
v_call: TRBV6-1
d_call: .

cdr3_aa: CASSPGTSGSTRDTQYF
cdr3_nt: TGTGCCAGCAGCCCCGGGACTAGCGGGAGTACTAGAGATACGCAGTATTTT
clone_size: many
j_call: TRBJ2-3
v_call: TRBV11-2
d_call: TRBD2

cdr3_aa: CASSPTYNEQFF
cdr3_nt: TGTGCCAGCAGCCCGACCTACAATGAGCAGTTCTTC
clone_size: .
j_call: TRBJ2-1
v_call: TRBV7-9
d_call: .

cdr3_aa: CANSQDSGSGGSYEQYF
cdr3_nt: TGTGCCAACAGCCAAGATAGTGGTAGCGGGGGGTCCTACGAGCAATACTTC
clone_size: .
j_call: TRBJ2-7
v_call: TRBV4-2
d_call: TRBD2

cdr3_aa: CASSATGTGDGQSQHF
cdr3_nt: TGCGCCAGCAGCGCGACGGGGACAGGGGATGGCCAGTCCCAGCATTTT
clone_size: .
j_call: TRBJ1-5
v_call: TRBV5-1
d_call: TRBD1

cdr3_aa: CASSLDPSTYNEQFF
cdr3_nt: TGTGCCAGCAGCTTAGATCCAAGTACCTACAATGAGCAGTTCTTC
clone_size: .
j_call: TRBJ2-1
v_call: TRBV7-8
d_call: .

cdr3_aa: CASHFGEGMQPQHF
cdr3_nt: TGTGCCAGCCATTTCGGAGAGGGGATGCAGCCCCAGCATTTT
clone_size: few
j_call: TRBJ1-5
v_call: TRBV12-3/TRBV12-4
d_call: .

cdr3_aa: CASRGQGTDTQYF
cdr3_nt: TGTGCCAGCAGGGGACAGGGGACAGATACGCAGTATTTT
clone_size: few
j_call: TRBJ2-3
v_call: TRBV5-4
d_call: TRBD1